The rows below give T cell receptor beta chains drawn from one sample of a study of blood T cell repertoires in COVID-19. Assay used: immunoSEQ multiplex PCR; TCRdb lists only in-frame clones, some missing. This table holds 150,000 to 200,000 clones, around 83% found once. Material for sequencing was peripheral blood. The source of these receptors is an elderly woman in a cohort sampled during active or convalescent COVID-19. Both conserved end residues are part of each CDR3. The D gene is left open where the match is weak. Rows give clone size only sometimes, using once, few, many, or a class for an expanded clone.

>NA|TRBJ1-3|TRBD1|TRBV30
CAWDRDSGNTIYF
TGTGCCTGGGACAGGGACTCTGGAAACACCATATATTTT
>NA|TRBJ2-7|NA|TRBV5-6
CASSWGESEQYF
TGTGCCAGCAGCTGGGGCGAGTCAGAGCAGTACTTC
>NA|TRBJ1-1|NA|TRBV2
CASSRHGASGRQNTEAFF
TGTGCCAGCAGTCGCCATGGGGCCTCAGGGCGCCAGAACACTGAAGCTTTCTTT
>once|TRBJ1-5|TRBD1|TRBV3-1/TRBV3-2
CASSQVPQGQNSNQPQHF
TGTGCCAGCAGCCAAGTCCCACAGGGGCAGAATAGCAATCAGCCCCAGCATTTT
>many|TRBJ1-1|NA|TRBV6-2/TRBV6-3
CASSYSVLSGTEAFF
TGTGCCAGCAGTTACTCGGTCCTGTCGGGCACTGAAGCTTTCTTT
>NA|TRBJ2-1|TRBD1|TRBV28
CASSRYVGTVNEQFF
TGTGCCAGCAGTCGATACGTCGGGACAGTCAATGAGCAGTTCTTC
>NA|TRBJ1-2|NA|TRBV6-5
CASNSGRDGYTF
TGTGCCAGCAATAGCGGCCGGGATGGCTACACCTTC
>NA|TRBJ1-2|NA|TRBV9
CASSFDPGSSFYGYTF
TGTGCCAGCAGCTTCGACCCCGGGTCCTCGTTCTATGGCTACACCTTC
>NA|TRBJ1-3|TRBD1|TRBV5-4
CASSLDKGQGSGNTIYF
TGTGCCAGCAGCTTGGATAAGGGACAGGGCTCTGGAAACACCATATATTTT
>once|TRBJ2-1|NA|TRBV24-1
CATSDSGVNYNEQFF
TGTGCCACCAGTGATTCGGGAGTGAATTACAATGAGCAGTTCTTC
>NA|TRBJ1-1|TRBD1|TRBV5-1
CASSLGWSRDRGRTEAFF
TGCGCCAGCAGCTTGGGCTGGTCCCGGGACAGGGGGAGGACTGAAGCTTTCTTT
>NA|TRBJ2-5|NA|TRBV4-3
CASSQEPGGRETQYF
TGCGCCAGCAGCCAAGAACCGGGGGGCCGAGAGACCCAGTACTTC
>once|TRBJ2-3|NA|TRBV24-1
CATSDIGERAFSTDTQYF
TGTGCCACCAGTGATATAGGGGAACGGGCGTTTAGCACAGATACGCAGTATTTT
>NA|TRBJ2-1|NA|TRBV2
CASSELGPSYEQFF
TGTGCCAGCAGTGAACTAGGTCCTTCTTATGAGCAGTTCTTC
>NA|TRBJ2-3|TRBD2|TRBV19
CASSRLAGSTDTQYF
TGTGCCAGTAGCAGACTAGCGGGATCCACAGATACGCAGTATTTT
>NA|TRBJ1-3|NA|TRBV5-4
CASSLDSNTIYF
TGTGCCAGCAGCTTGGATTCGAACACCATATATTTT
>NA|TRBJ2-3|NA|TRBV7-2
CASSRDSNTDTQYF
TGTGCCAGCAGCCGGGATAGCAATACAGATACGCAGTATTTT
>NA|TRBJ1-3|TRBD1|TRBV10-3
CAIADPGTGGNTIYF
TGTGCCATCGCGGATCCCGGGACAGGGGGAAACACCATATATTTT
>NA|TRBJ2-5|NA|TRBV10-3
CAIRDLEGASETQYF
TGTGCCATCAGAGACCTCGAGGGAGCGTCGGAGACCCAGTACTTC
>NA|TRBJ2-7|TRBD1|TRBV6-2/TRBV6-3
CASSRYRGSYEQYF
TGTGCCAGCAGTCGTTACAGGGGGTCCTACGAGCAGTACTTC
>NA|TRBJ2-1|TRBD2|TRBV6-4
CASSDSLAGRTYNEQFF
TGTGCCAGCAGTGACTCGCTAGCGGGGAGGACCTACAATGAGCAGTTCTTC
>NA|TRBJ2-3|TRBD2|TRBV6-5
CASSYGTRFPDTQYF
TGTGCCAGCAGTTACGGGACTAGATTCCCAGATACGCAGTATTTT
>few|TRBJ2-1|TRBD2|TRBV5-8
CASRPGTSGWASGDNEQFF
TGTGCCAGCAGGCCCGGGACCTCCGGCTGGGCTAGCGGGGACAATGAGCAGTTCTTC
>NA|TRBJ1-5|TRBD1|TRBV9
CASSVVDRGLEGSNQPQHF
TGTGCCAGCAGCGTAGTGGACAGGGGGCTCGAGGGAAGCAATCAGCCCCAGCATTTT
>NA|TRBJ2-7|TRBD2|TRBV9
CASSPTTSGGPYEQYF
TGTGCCAGCAGCCCGACGACTAGCGGGGGGCCCTACGAGCAGTACTTC
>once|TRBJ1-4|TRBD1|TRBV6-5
CASKQGHGEKLFF
TGTGCCAGTAAACAGGGGCATGGTGAAAAACTGTTTTTT
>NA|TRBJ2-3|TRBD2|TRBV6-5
CASKTSGARDTQYF
TGTGCCAGCAAGACTAGCGGGGCCCGAGATACGCAGTATTTT
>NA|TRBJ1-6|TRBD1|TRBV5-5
CASSTGTANSPLHF
TGTGCCAGCAGCACCGGGACAGCCAATTCACCCCTCCACTTT
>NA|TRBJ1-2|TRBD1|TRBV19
CASSIGRQGYGYTF
TGTGCCAGTAGTATTGGGCGACAGGGGTATGGCTACACCTTC
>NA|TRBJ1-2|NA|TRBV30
CAWSSSGTTAVGYTF
TGTGCCTGGAGTTCGTCCGGGACAACTGCCGTTGGCTACACCTTC
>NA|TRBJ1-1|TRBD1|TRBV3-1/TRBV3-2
CASSQGTGSAFF
TGTGCCAGCAGCCAAGGGACAGGGTCAGCCTTCTTT
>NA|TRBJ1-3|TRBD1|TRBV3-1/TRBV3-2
CASSQIDRVGVTIYF
TGTGCCAGCAGCCAAATCGACAGGGTAGGAGTCACCATATATTTT
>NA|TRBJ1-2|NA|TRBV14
CASSTGGGYTF
TGTGCCAGCAGCACCGGTGGTGGCTACACCTTC
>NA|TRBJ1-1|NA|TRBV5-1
CASSSGNTAEAFF
TGCGCCAGCAGCTCAGGGAATACGGCTGAAGCTTTCTTT
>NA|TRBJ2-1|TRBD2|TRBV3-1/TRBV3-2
CASSHASGRVRNEQFF
TGTGCCAGCAGCCACGCTAGCGGGAGGGTACGGAATGAGCAGTTCTTC
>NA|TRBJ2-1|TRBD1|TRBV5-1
CASREGTGGNEQFF
TGCGCCAGCAGAGAGGGGACAGGGGGAAATGAGCAGTTCTTC
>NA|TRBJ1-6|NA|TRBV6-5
CAINGQRYNSPLHF
TGTGCCATCAACGGACAGAGGTATAATTCACCCCTCCACTTT
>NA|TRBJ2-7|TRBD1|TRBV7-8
CASSLAGRGEQYF
TGTGCCAGCAGCTTAGCGGGCAGGGGGGAGCAGTACTTC
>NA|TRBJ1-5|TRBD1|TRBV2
CASGTEYQPQHF
TGTGCCAGCGGGACAGAATATCAGCCCCAGCATTTT
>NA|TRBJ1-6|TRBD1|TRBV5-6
CASEGQGRSNSPLHF
TGTGCCAGCGAGGGACAGGGTAGGAGTAATTCACCCCTCCACTTT
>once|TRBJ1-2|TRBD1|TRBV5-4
CASSFPGQGNTGYTF
TGTGCCAGCAGCTTCCCGGGACAGGGGAATACTGGCTACACCTTC
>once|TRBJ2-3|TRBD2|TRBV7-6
CASSPGTSGILQYF
TGTGCCAGCAGCCCGGGGACTAGCGGGATCTTACAGTATTTT
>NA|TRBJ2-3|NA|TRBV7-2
CASSSLEAGPSTDTQYF
TGTGCCAGCAGCTCCCTGGAAGCGGGTCCTAGCACAGATACGCAGTATTTT
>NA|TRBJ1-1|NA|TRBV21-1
CASIQGALRTEAFF
TGTGCCAGCATCCAGGGGGCGCTTAGGACTGAAGCTTTCTTT
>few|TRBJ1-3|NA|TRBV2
CASGGTVSGNTIYF
TGTGCCAGCGGCGGGACGGTCTCTGGAAACACCATATATTTT
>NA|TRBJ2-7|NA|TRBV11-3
CASSLDREQYF
TGTGCCAGCAGCTTAGACAGAGAGCAGTACTTC
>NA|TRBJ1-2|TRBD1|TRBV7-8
CASSQQGAGYTF
TGTGCCAGCAGCCAACAGGGGGCTGGCTACACCTTC
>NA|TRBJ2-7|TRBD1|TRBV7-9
CASSLQSTGAGYEQYF
TGTGCCAGCAGCCTTCAATCGACAGGGGCGGGCTACGAGCAGTACTTC
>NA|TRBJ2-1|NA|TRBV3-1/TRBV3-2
CASSQEKKIGSVYNEQFF
TGTGCCAGCAGCCAAGAAAAAAAAATAGGGAGCGTTTACAATGAGCAGTTCTTC
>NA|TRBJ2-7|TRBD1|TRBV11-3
CASSPYRTGPYEQYF
TGTGCCAGCAGCCCATACCGGACAGGGCCGTACGAGCAGTACTTC
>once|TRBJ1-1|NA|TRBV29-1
CSGGQYTEAFF
TGCAGCGGAGGACAGTACACTGAAGCTTTCTTT